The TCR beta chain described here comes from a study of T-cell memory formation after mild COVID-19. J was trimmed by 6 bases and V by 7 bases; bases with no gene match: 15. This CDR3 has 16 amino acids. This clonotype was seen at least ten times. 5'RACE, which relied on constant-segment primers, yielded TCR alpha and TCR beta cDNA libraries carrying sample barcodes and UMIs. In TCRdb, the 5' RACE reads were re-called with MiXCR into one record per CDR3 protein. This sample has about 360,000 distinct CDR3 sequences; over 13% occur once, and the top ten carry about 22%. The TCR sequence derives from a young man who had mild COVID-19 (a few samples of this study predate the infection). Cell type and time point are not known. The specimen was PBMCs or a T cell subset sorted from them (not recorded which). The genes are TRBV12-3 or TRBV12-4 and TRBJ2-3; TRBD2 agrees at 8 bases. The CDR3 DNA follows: TGTGCCAGCACTCCACGACTGTCGGGGGGGGCGGATACGCAGTATTTT. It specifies CASTPRLSGGADTQYF.